This T cell receptor (beta chain) stems from a study of T cell changes during pregnancy in multiple sclerosis. Profiling relied on immunoSEQ multiplex PCR, and the TCRdb table lists in-frame clones only, not all of them. Of 30,000 to 45,000 clones in the sample, around 92% were seen once. Trimming pared 4 bases from V and 2 bases from J, leaving 11 bases between. Looked up from germline, CDR1 is LGHNA and CDR2 is YNFKEQ. The length of the CDR3 is 14 residues. The V and J genes are TRBV4-2 and TRBJ1-1; no clear D. This receptor was obtained from a female donor with multiple sclerosis, enrolled in a pregnancy study. Source material: PBMCs (not recorded whether the cells were cultured). DNA of the CDR3: TGTGCCAGCAGCCCAGAAGGGATAAACACTGAAGCTTTCTTT. Encoded protein: CASSPEGINTEAFF.